Sequencing of this TCR beta chain was carried out in a study of shared clonotypes between healthy human individuals. Naive CD8 cells comprised CD45RO-negative, CCR7-positively selected cells, excluding terminally differentiated effector memory CD45RA+ cells. Over several immunoSEQ plates, each subset's genomic DNA was distributed in even portions. Clones were sequenced by immunoSEQ multiplex PCR, and TCRdb holds only the in-frame ones, with some missing. Among around 2.1 million clones listed, about 92% were seen once. The V gene end was trimmed by 3 bases and the J gene end by 10 bases; junction bases not matched to a gene: 7. Per the germline V gene, CDR1 is SNHLY and CDR2 is FYNNEI. The CDR3 totals 14 residues.

This chain joins TRBV2 and TRBJ2-1; 9 bases line up with TRBD2. The TCR was taken from a man aged 18 to 29 in good health. Some clones in this sample may be carry-over from other donors' samples. Sequencing was carried out using naive CD8+ T cells from PBMCs. As DNA, the CDR3 is TGTGCCAGCAGTGATACTAATCTAGCGGGGGAGCAGTTCTTC. It translates to CASSDTNLAGEQFF.